This T cell receptor (beta chain) was profiled in a study of blood T cell repertoires in COVID-19. Looking at the study overall: Samples representing acute and convalescent COVID-19 were sourced from the United States, Italy and Spain.

Authors' analysis steps: Reference gene primer amplification gave nucleated cell count estimates. The method was immunoSEQ multiplex PCR; TCRdb's version includes in-frame clones alone and lacks a portion of them. V, J and clone size reflect that table, while D and trimming were determined from the DNA. The sample shows 150,000 to 180,000 clones, 88% of them seen only once. In germline, CDR1 is MNHNS, CDR2 SASEGT. CDR3 length: 15 residues. V lost 2 bases to trimming and J lost 7 bases, with 17 bases between them. Source material: peripheral blood. J is TRBJ1-2 and V is TRBV6-1, with D possibly matching TRBD1 (6 bases). The TCR was taken from a woman in her 70s with acute or convalescent COVID-19. The CDR3 sequence is CASSETGQGFGGYTF. CDR3 coding DNA: TGTGCCAGCAGTGAAACCGGGCAGGGGTTCGGTGGCTACACCTTC.